A single sample is the source of the 10 T cell receptor beta chains below, sequenced in a study of Ad26.COV2.S vaccination and SARS-CoV-2 variants. This table comes from immunoSEQ multiplex PCR, and its TCRdb copy is limited to in-frame clones, with some not included. Found here are hundreds of thousands of clones, about nine tenths of them singletons; the top ten hold approximately 3.6%. Noted treatment: about 20 received Ad26.COV2.S at low or high dose, single or two shots; a few received placebo; per-sample allocation not given. After the first vaccine or placebo injection, samples were drawn on day 63. Sequencing used peripheral blood, obtained in a trial of Ad26.COV2.S vaccine versus placebo. The receptors derive from a person aged 18-60 years who received the Ad26.COV2.S COVID-19 vaccine or a placebo.

The chain links TRBV21-1 to TRBJ1-1; TRBD1, the table's D call, lacks a check against the DNA. TRBV21-1 is recorded as a pseudogene. There are 12 residues in the CDR3. CDR3 protein: CATGARGTEAFF. The DNA of the CDR3 is TGTGCCACAGGGGCCAGAGGCACTGAAGCTTTCTTT.

The rearrangement joins TRBV19 to TRBJ1-5; D is undetermined. In germline, CDR1 is LNHDA, CDR2 SQIVND (reference sequence). Deletions cut 0 bases from V and 10 bases from J, with 13 bases between. This CDR3 has 14 residues. For the CDR3, the DNA is TGTGCCAGTAGTATAGAGAGGGTAAATCGTCCCCAGCATTTT. Protein product: CASSIERVNRPQHF.

In this sample, this clone turned up a few times. The rearrangement joins TRBV4-1 to TRBJ1-1, with 8 bases identical to TRBD1. The V and J ends lost 4 bases and 1 base, in that order; junction bases with no gene match: 2. Germline V gives CDR1 MGHRA, CDR2 YSYEKL. The CDR3 spans 14 residues. Here the CDR3 reads CASSPDRGNTEAFF. The CDR3 coding sequence is TGCGCCAGCAGCCCCGACAGGGGGAACACTGAAGCTTTCTTT.

V is TRBV9 and J is TRBJ1-4; D is unclear. Per the germline V gene, CDR1 is SGDLS and CDR2 is YYNGEE. This CDR3 spans 15 amino acids. V lost 0 bases to trimming and J lost 4 bases, with 10 bases between them. CDR3 protein: CASSVEGGLNEKLFF. The CDR3, as DNA: TGTGCCAGCAGCGTAGAGGGAGGGCTTAATGAAAAACTGTTTTTT.

The chain uses TRBV3-1 (or the pseudogene TRBV3-2) and TRBJ2-2; D remains unclear. The ends were cut back, 4 bases at V and 3 bases at J, with 6 bases in the middle. CDR1 is LGHDT, CDR2 YNNKEL, per germline (reference sequence). The length of the CDR3 is 13 residues. CDR3 DNA sequence: TGTGCCAGCAGCCCCCAACACACCGGGGAGCTGTTTTTT. It yields the protein CASSPQHTGELFF.

The chain joins TRBV4-1 to TRBJ2-5; D perhaps matches TRBD2 (6 bases). This CDR3 spans 17 amino acids. Germline CDR1 reads MGHRA; CDR2 reads YSYEKL. Between the trimmed V and J ends, which lost 1 base and 4 bases, there was a span of 19 bases. The CDR3 bases are TGCGCCAGCAGCCAAGTACCCGTGGCTAGCGTTGGAGAGACCCAGTACTTC. Residues: CASSQVPVASVGETQYF.

The chain couples TRBV6-2 or TRBV6-3 to TRBJ2-3; D possibly corresponds to TRBD1 (5 bases). The CDR3 totals 15 residues. Germline CDR1 is MNHEY and CDR2 is SVGEGT. V shed 6 bases and J shed 4 bases, with 17 bases lying between them. The CDR3 DNA sequence: TGTGCCAGCAGCTCCCAGGGTGGTTTCGCAGATACGCAGTATTTT. It is translated as CASSSQGGFADTQYF.

As concerns this clone: At the DNA level, this CDR3 is encoded by other sequences in the same sample as well. The chain uses TRBV6-5 and TRBJ1-2; a possible D gene is TRBD1 (6 bases). Germline V gene lookup returns CDR1 MNHEY and CDR2 SVGAGI. Trimming took off 5 bases at V and 2 bases at J, with 9 bases between the two ends. This CDR3 has 13 amino acids. Here the CDR3 DNA reads TGTGCCAGCAGTCTCAGGGGAAACTATGGCTACACCTTC. This codes for CASSLRGNYGYTF.

Concerning this clone: The same CDR3 also results from other DNA sequences found in this sample. This chain joins TRBV7-3 and TRBJ2-1; possible D gene TRBD2, 5 bases. The CDR3 has 16 amino acids. CDR1 is SGHTA and CDR2 is FQGTGA in the germline V gene. The germline V and J ends were trimmed by 1 base and 0 bases, with 10 bases remaining between them. The CDR3 sequence: CASSLRRGDSYNEQFF. The CDR3 nucleotides read TGTGCCAGCAGCTTAAGACGGGGAGACTCCTACAATGAGCAGTTCTTC.

Comment on this clone: A junction end diverges from the germline sequence, so it may reflect a read error. This chain joins TRBV7-7 and TRBJ2-2, with D hard to call. Per the germline V gene, CDR1 is SSHAT and CDR2 is FNYEAQ (reference sequence). The CDR3 sequence is 15 residues long. CDR3 coding DNA: TGTGCTAGCAGCTTCGATGGCAGCAACACCGGGGAGCTGTTTTTT. Residues: CASSFDGSNTGELFF. The full variable domain, completed using reference TRBV7-7 and TRBJ2-2, is GAGVSQSPRYKVTKRGQDVTLRCDPISSHATLYWYQQALGQGPEFLTYFNYEAQPDKSGLPSDRFSAERPEGSISTLTIQRTEQRDSAMYRCASSFDGSNTGELFFGEGSRLTVL.